This TCR beta chain derives from a study of T cells after yellow fever vaccination. This clonotype was observed at least ten times. TCRdb redid the calling of the 5' RACE reads with MiXCR, one entry per CDR3 protein. The table records roughly 150,000 distinct CDR3 sequences, around 6.3% of them present only once. CDR3 length: 14 residues. Germline assignment: CDR1 MNHEY and CDR2 SMNVEV (reference sequence). Deletions cut 6 bases from V and 3 bases from J, with 12 bases between. This specimen consisted of CD4+ T cells sorted from PBMCs, obtained 10 days after the yellow fever booster vaccination. The V call is TRBV27, the J call TRBJ1-5; D is undetermined. The receptor was isolated from a man in his thirties or forties who received the YFV17D yellow fever vaccine. This chain's CDR3 is CASSPVGNNQPQHF. For the CDR3, the DNA is TGTGCCAGCAGCCCTGTCGGGAACAATCAGCCCCAGCATTTT.